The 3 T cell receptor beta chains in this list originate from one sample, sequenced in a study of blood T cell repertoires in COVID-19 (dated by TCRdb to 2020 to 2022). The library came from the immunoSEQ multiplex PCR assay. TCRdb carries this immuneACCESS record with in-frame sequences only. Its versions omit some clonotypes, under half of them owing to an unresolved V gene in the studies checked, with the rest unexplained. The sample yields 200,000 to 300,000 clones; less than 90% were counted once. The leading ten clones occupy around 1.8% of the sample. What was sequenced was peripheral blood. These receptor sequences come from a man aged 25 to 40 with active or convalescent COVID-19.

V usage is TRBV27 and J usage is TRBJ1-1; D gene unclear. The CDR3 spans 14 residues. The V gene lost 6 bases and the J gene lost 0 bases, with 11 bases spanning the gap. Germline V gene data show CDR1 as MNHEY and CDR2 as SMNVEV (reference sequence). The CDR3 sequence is CASSGPGLNTEAFF. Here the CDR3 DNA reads TGTGCCAGCAGCGGACCGGGATTGAACACTGAAGCTTTCTTT.

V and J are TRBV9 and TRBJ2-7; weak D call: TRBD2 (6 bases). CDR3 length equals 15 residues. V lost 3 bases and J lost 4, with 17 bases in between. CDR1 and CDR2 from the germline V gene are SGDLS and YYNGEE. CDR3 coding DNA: TGTGCCAGCAGCGGAGGGGTCGGGGGTTGGTACGAGCAGTACTTC. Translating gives CASSGGVGGWYEQYF.

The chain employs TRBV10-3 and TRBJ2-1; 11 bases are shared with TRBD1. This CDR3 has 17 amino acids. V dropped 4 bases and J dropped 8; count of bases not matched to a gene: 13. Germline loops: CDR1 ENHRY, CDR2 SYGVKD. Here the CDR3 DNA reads TGTGCCATCAGTGCAAAATCCGGGACAGGGGGTAACGATGAGCAGTTCTTC. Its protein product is CAISAKSGTGGNDEQFF.